One and the same sample provided the 18 T cell receptor beta chains below, sequenced in a study of T cells in women clearing cervical HPV infection. Data came from immunoSEQ multiplex PCR; TCRdb stores just in-frame clones and leaves some out. Its listing shows roughly 22,000 clones. Input material: blood buffy coat. Every receptor here comes from a woman aged 18-70 years with a cervical HPV16 infection that either progressed to CIN3+ or cleared (not recorded which).

To note about this clone: The sequence runs out 3 residues before the end of the CDR3; the remainder is reconstructed from the germline J gene. The chain joins TRBV5-1 to TRBJ2-5; no reliable D call. The CDR3 contains 16 residues. Trimming cost V 4 bases and J 2 bases, with 18 bases left between them. From germline, CDR1 is SGHRS and CDR2 YFSETQ. The DNA read from the CDR3 is TGCGCCAGCAGCCCCACCGGTTGGGCTGTACAAGAGACC. This codes for CASSPTGWAVQET. In full, the CDR3 reads CASSPTGWAVQETQYF. Filled out from reference TRBV5-1 and TRBJ2-5, the complete variable domain reads KAGVTQTPRYLIKTRGQQVTLSCSPISGHRSVSWYQQTPGQGLQFLFEYFSETQRNKGNFPGRFSGRQFSNSRSEMNVSTLELGDSALYLCASSPTGWAVQETQYFGPGTRLLVL.

Concerning this clone itself: Read coverage stops 3 residues before the CDR3 terminus; the germline J gene supplies the remainder. The chain is built from TRBV28 and TRBJ1-2, with TRBD1 matching 10 bases. The V segment lost 4 bases and the J segment 0 bases; nucleotides outside the gene matches: 17. The CDR3 spans 20 residues. Germline loops: CDR1 MDHEN, CDR2 SYDVKM. CDR3 DNA (partial): TGTGCCAGCAGTTCAAATATGAAGGCGAGGGACAGGGGAACTAACTATGGC. It encodes CASSSNMKARDRGTNYG. The full-length CDR3 reads as CASSSNMKARDRGTNYGYTF.

In the case of this clone: An end of the junction does not agree with germline; a read error may underlie this. The read terminates 3 residues ahead of where the CDR3 ends, so the germline J gene completes it. The chain employs TRBV4-2 and TRBJ2-3; a weak D match, TRBD1 (7 bases). CDR1 is LGHNA and CDR2 is YNFKEQ in the germline V gene. CDR3 length: 16 residues. Partial CDR3 DNA: TGCGCCAGCAGCCAAGACCCCAGGGGGGGCACAGATACG. This sequence encodes CASSQDPRGGTDT. The entire CDR3 is CASSQDPRGGTDTQYF.

As concerns this clone: The read finishes 3 residues shy of the CDR3 end, and the germline J gene is used to complete it. This chain connects TRBV5-1 to TRBJ1-1; possibly TRBD1 for D (6 bases). The CDR3 spans 14 residues. Trimming cost V 3 bases and J 2 bases, with 11 bases left between them. Germline CDR1 SGHRS, CDR2 YFSETQ. CDR3 DNA (partial): TGCGCCAGCAGCTCGTACAGGGAAAACACTGAA. Protein sequence: CASSSYRENTE. The CDR3 as a whole reads CASSSYRENTEAFF.

A remark on this clone: The CDR3 end falls 3 residues outside the read, so it is completed with the germline J gene. The chain recombines TRBV5-6 with TRBJ2-3, with TRBD1 matching over 7 bases. This CDR3 is 13 amino acids long. The germline CDR1 and CDR2 sequences are SGHDT and YYEEEE. Trimming at V came to 7 bases and at J to 3 bases, leaving 5 bases not matched to a gene. The CDR3 DNA, read in part, is TGTGCCAGCCACGGCAGGGGGACAGATACG. Its protein product is CASHGRGTDT. In full, the CDR3 is CASHGRGTDTQYF.

In the case of this clone: Sequencing ends 3 residues short of the CDR3 end; the germline J gene provides the rest. The chain carries TRBV20-1 and TRBJ2-7; TRBD1 aligns across 11 bases. This CDR3 has 15 amino acids. The germline gives CDR1 DFQATT, CDR2 SNEGSKA (reference sequence). V shed 2 bases and J 3 bases; nucleotides not matched to a gene: 6. The CDR3 reads CSARPRDRGGYEQYF. The sequenced part of the CDR3 DNA is TGCAGTGCTAGACCCCGGGACAGGGGGGGCTACGAG.

CDR3 sequence: CAISAGGSYNEQFF. CDR3 DNA (partial): TGTGCCATCAGTGCTGGCGGGAGTTACAATGAG. The chain has TRBV10-3 and TRBJ2-1; 7 nucleotides match TRBD2. Read coverage stops 3 residues before the CDR3 terminus; the germline J gene supplies the remainder. CDR1 and CDR2 from the germline V gene are ENHRY and SYGVKD. Trimming removed 4 bases from V and 4 bases from J; junction bases left unmatched: 4. This CDR3 is built from 14 residues.

A note on this clone: The read terminates 3 residues before the CDR3 end, so the remaining end is supplied by the germline J gene. The J gene is TRBJ2-7, the V gene TRBV27; the D gene is possibly TRBD2 (7 bases). The germline CDR1 and CDR2 sequences are MNHEY and SMNVEV (reference sequence). V gave up 7 bases and J gave up 0 bases, with 16 bases separating them. The CDR3 totals 15 residues. The CDR3 bases that were read are TGTGCCAGCAAGCCTGGGGGGGGCGGCTCCTACGAG. It codes for CASKPGGGGSYE. The entire CDR3 is CASKPGGGGSYEQYF.

About this clone itself: The CDR3 extends 3 residues past the end of the read, so its final part is completed from the germline J gene. The rearrangement links TRBV9 to TRBJ2-7; D gene ambiguous. The CDR3 has 13 amino acids. V dropped 0 bases and J dropped 6 bases, with 10 bases sitting between them. Germline assignment: CDR1 SGDLS and CDR2 YYNGEE. The CDR3 bases that were read are TGTGCCAGCAGCGTAGGGTTTACTACCGAG. It specifies CASSVGFTTE. The full CDR3 protein is CASSVGFTTEQYF.

Judged by frequency, this clone is medium-sized. The read ends 3 residues before the CDR3 terminus; that terminus is restored from the germline J gene. The chain joins TRBV2 to TRBJ2-3; 12 bases match TRBD2. This CDR3 is built from 14 residues. Trimming at V came to 4 bases and at J to 6 bases, leaving 2 bases not matched to a gene. The V gene's germline CDR1 is SNHLY and CDR2 FYNNEI. CDR3 in amino acids: CASSGTSGMDTQYF. The CDR3 DNA, read in part, is TGTGCCAGCAGTGGGACTAGCGGGATGGATACG.

With respect to this clone: The read ends 3 residues before the CDR3 terminus; that terminus is restored from the germline J gene. The V call is TRBV2, the J call TRBJ2-1; D might be TRBD2 (5 bases). V was cut by 6 bases and J by 8 bases, with 20 bases left in between. The CDR3 contains 15 residues. CDR1 and CDR2 from the germline V gene are SNHLY and FYNNEI. This chain's CDR3 is CASRRRKEGRDEQFF. The part of the CDR3 DNA that was read is TGTGCCAGCAGGAGGAGGAAGGAAGGGCGGGATGAG. The full variable domain, completed using reference TRBV2 and TRBJ2-1, is EPEVTQTPSHQVTQMGQEVILRCVPISNHLYFYWYRQILGQKVEFLVSFYNNEISEKSEIFDDQFSVERPDGSNFTLKIRSTKLEDSAMYFCASRRRKEGRDEQFFGPGTRLTVL.

As concerns this clone: The read ends 3 residues before the CDR3 terminus; that terminus is restored from the germline J gene. The V and J genes are TRBV2 and TRBJ2-2; a weak D match, TRBD2 (7 bases). The CDR3 spans 15 residues. CDR1 and CDR2 (germline): SNHLY, FYNNEI. Incomplete CDR3 DNA: TGTGCCAGCAGGATAAGGGGGGCGGGGGCCAACGTG. Protein sequence: CASRIRGAGANV. The complete CDR3 protein is CASRIRGAGANVLFF. Full variable domain (remainder filled in from reference TRBV2 and TRBJ2-2): EPEVTQTPSHQVTQMGQEVILRCVPISNHLYFYWYRQILGQKVEFLVSFYNNEISEKSEIFDDQFSVERPDGSNFTLKIRSTKLEDSAMYFCASRIRGAGANVLFFGEGSRLTVL.

As for this clone: The observed sequence ends 3 residues before the CDR3 terminus, with the missing tail filled in from the germline J gene. The J gene is TRBJ2-7, the V gene TRBV6-2 or TRBV6-3; D remains ambiguous. V was trimmed by 6 bases and J by 2 bases, leaving 8 bases between them. This CDR3 contains 12 residues. Germline values: CDR1 MNHEY, CDR2 SVGEGT. CDR3 DNA (partial): TGTGCCAGCAGATTGGCCCCCTACGAG. Its translation: CASRLAPYE. The whole CDR3 is CASRLAPYEQYF.

As for this clone: The read finishes 3 residues shy of the CDR3 end, and the germline J gene is used to complete it. This chain uses TRBV20-1 with TRBJ2-7; tentative D call: TRBD2 (5 bases). V was clipped by 2 bases and J by 3 bases, with 17 bases between them. There are 15 residues in the CDR3. Germline loops: CDR1 DFQATT, CDR2 SNEGSKA (reference sequence). The CDR3 loop reads CSARNPERPFYEQYF. The DNA read from the CDR3 is TGCAGTGCTAGAAACCCCGAGCGGCCATTCTACGAG.

As to this clone: The read stops 3 residues short of the end of the CDR3; the missing end is completed from the germline J gene. The chain joins TRBV20-1 to TRBJ2-5; D may be TRBD2 (7 bases). Deletions cut 1 base from V and 4 bases from J, with 13 bases between. Looked up from germline, CDR1 is DFQATT and CDR2 is SNEGSKA (reference sequence). The CDR3 covers 14 residues. The part of the CDR3 DNA that was read is TGCAGTGCTAGAGGGGAGGGGGGGGCAGAGACC. Protein product: CSARGEGGAET. The whole CDR3 protein reads CSARGEGGAETQYF.

With regard to this clone: Read data end 3 residues before the CDR3 end; the end is taken from the germline J gene. This chain links TRBV20-1 with TRBJ2-1; perhaps TRBD2 as D (5 bases). Trimming pared 6 bases from V and 4 bases from J, leaving 22 bases between. Germline lookup yields CDR1 DFQATT and CDR2 SNEGSKA (reference sequence). The CDR3 is 16 residues long. The CDR3 protein is CSAQEPTRISYNEQFF. The sequenced CDR3 bases are TGCAGTGCCCAGGAGCCAACTAGGATATCGTACAATGAG.

With regard to this clone: The read is 3 residues too short to cover the CDR3 end, so that end is filled in from the germline J gene. This sequence joins TRBV2 and TRBJ2-7, with D tentatively TRBD2 (6 bases). The germline V gene encodes CDR1 SNHLY and CDR2 FYNNEI. The CDR3 loop spans 14 amino acids. The ends were cut back, 8 bases at V and 0 bases at J, with 14 bases in the middle. Partial CDR3 DNA: TGTGCCAGCTGGAGGGGCGCCTCCTCCTACGAG. Protein: CASWRGASSYE. The CDR3, in full, reads CASWRGASSYEQYF.

Comments on this clone: The read stops 3 residues short of the end of the CDR3; the missing end is completed from the germline J gene. The chain combines TRBV5-1 with TRBJ2-4, with 7 bases aligning to TRBD1. The CDR3 spans 14 residues. Germline V gene sequence: CDR1 SGHRS, CDR2 YFSETQ. The CDR3 loop is CASSTGQVNYGQYF. Incomplete CDR3 DNA: TGCGCCAGCAGCACCGGACAGGTTAACTATGGT.